This paragraph reports one TCR beta chain. The data derive from a study of blood T cell repertoires in COVID-19. The germline V gene has CDR1 MNHNS and CDR2 SASEGT. The CDR3 consists of 11 residues. Trimming removed 2 bases from V and 9 bases from J, with 8 bases in between. The table came from immunoSEQ multiplex PCR; TCRdb's copy has only in-frame clones and leaves some out. The sample has 110,000 or so clones, roughly 80% seen once; the top ten hold roughly 8%. The rearrangement links TRBV6-1 to TRBJ2-7, with D uncertain. The sequence was obtained from a woman aged 40 to 50 with acute or convalescent COVID-19. The sample comprised peripheral blood. The CDR3 DNA is TGTGCCAGCAGTGAATCCGGAGTGCAGTACTTC. Its protein product is CASSESGVQYF.